This T cell receptor beta chain emerged from a study of cytomegalovirus exposure and HLA in healthy donors (dated by TCRdb to about 2017). About the investigation overall: According to a later analysis, the 120 or so validation repertoires were produced on the same platform as the 700 or so repertoires of the first cohort. The study aimed to test whether cataloging public T cell receptors could reveal signatures of past pathogen exposure. A separate validation cohort of about 110 different subjects was used in addition to the roughly 700-subject first cohort. To predict cytomegalovirus infection status, the study combined high-throughput TCR immunosequencing, statistical association of individual TCRs with disease status, and machine learning. Results the study describes overall, beyond this receptor: Cytomegalovirus status was reported to be diagnosed by the classifier with high specificity and sensitivity in both the original and validation cohorts. Most TCR sequences were observed very rarely across donors, whereas some public TCRs were present in many individuals. A total of around 150 TCR beta chains were listed by the study as associated with cytomegalovirus. A few of the identified cytomegalovirus-associated TCR beta chains were confirmed in vitro to be specific for cytomegalovirus antigens. In a later analysis, TCRs clustered in the first cohort were found to also tend to co-occur in the 120 or so validation repertoires, with 90% to 95% of cluster scores above 0. All 120 or so repertoires were used to score co-occurrence in the validation cohort in a later analysis, because that analysis had no HLA typing for the cohort. The authors suggested that the approach could potentially be extended to other disease states and immunological phenotypes.

The protocol used for the library was the immunoSEQ multiplex PCR assay. In the authors' own workflow: A statistical classification framework was built to diagnose cytomegalovirus status from the catalog of TCR beta chain sequences. TCRdb carries this immuneACCESS record with in-frame sequences only. Its versions omit some clonotypes, under half of them owing to an unresolved V gene in the studies checked, with the rest unexplained. V and J calls and clone size are given by that table; D and trimming were obtained from the DNA. For this sample there are approximately 150,000 clones; just under 90% appear just once. The ten top clones hold 1.4% of the sample. V ends up 1 base short and J 4 bases short, with an unmatched junction base count of 1. Measured from the cysteine to the phenylalanine, the CDR3 is 14 residues long. The kept DNA is CDR3 alone, 42 bases in frame from the first base. CDR1 and CDR2, looked up from the germline V gene, are SGHRS and YFSETQ.

A word on this clone: The antigen this receptor binds is unknown. Per-base quality was not reported, and no clone a single base away is much larger than it. Other nucleotide sequences in the sample specify the same CDR3.

The donors belonged to the validation cohort of about 130 subjects, which was separate from the roughly 700-subject first cohort. The sequence was obtained from a woman aged 25 to 39 in good health and CMV-seronegative. The sequence is built from TRBV5-1 and TRBJ2-1, and 8 junction bases match TRBD2. Sequencing input: PBMCs. The CDR3 corresponds to CASSLTGGYNEQFF. At the DNA level, the sequence is TGCGCCAGCAGCTTGACGGGGGGGTACAATGAGCAGTTCTTC. Extended through the reference TRBV5-1 and TRBJ2-1 proteins, this CDR3 yields the full variable domain: KAGVTQTPRYLIKTRGQQVTLSCSPISGHRSVSWYQQTPGQGLQFLFEYFSETQRNKGNFPGRFSGRQFSNSRSEMNVSTLELGDSALYLCASSLTGGYNEQFFGPGTRLTVL.